One and the same sample provided the 22 T cell receptor beta chains below, sequenced in a study of beta chain features in type 1 diabetes. Every isolated RNA sample was fully reverse transcribed, so sequencing captured expressed TCRB transcripts. Assay used: immunoSEQ multiplex PCR; TCRdb lists only in-frame clones, some missing. The repertoire has hundreds of thousands of clones, around 65% of them found once; the top ten carry 0.053%. Sequences were obtained from naive CD4+ T cells from blood. The receptors derive from a man aged 25-45 years in good health.

The count of this clone is one. The chain links TRBV6-5 to TRBJ2-3; D is tentatively TRBD1 or TRBD2 (5 bases each). The CDR3 sequence is 15 residues long. Germline loops: CDR1 MNHEY, CDR2 SVGAGI. The V and J ends lost 5 bases and 2 bases respectively, with 14 bases between them. DNA of the CDR3: TGTGCCAGCAGTCCCCGGGACCCACTCACAGATACGCAGTATTTT. It specifies CASSPRDPLTDTQYF.

The table lists this clone with a count of one. V usage is TRBV29-1 and J usage is TRBJ2-7; no clear D. CDR1 SQVTM and CDR2 ANQGSEA come from the germline V gene. The CDR3 is 13 residues long. Trimming stripped 2 bases from V and 9 bases from J, with 17 bases between. CDR3 residues: CSVELVGTTRQYF. CDR3 in DNA: TGCAGCGTTGAATTGGTGGGAACTACGAGGCAGTACTTC.

This clone occurred once. The chain has TRBV18 and TRBJ2-7, with 7 positions matching TRBD2. V was pared by 5 bases and J by 2 bases, with 3 bases of the junction left unmatched. Germline CDR1 is KGHSH and CDR2 is LQKENI. CDR3 length equals 13 residues. The CDR3 DNA follows: TGTGCCAGCTCAGCTGGGGGGGCCTACGAGCAGTACTTC. This sequence encodes CASSAGGAYEQYF.

The chain links TRBV30 to TRBJ1-5; tentatively, D is TRBD1 (5 bases). V shed 3 bases and J shed 1 base, with 7 bases lying between them. This CDR3 contains 13 residues. Per the germline V gene, CDR1 is GTSNPN and CDR2 is SVGIG (reference sequence). CDR3 nucleotides: TGTGCCTGGAGACGGGACAGCAATCAGCCCCAGCATTTT. Protein sequence: CAWRRDSNQPQHF.

DNA for the CDR3: TGTGCCAGCAGCCTACTCGGTACACAGCAGTACTTC. Translating gives CASSLLGTQQYF. The rearrangement links TRBV7-2 to TRBJ2-7; D uncertain. The CDR3 has 12 amino acids. CDR1 and CDR2 (germline): SGHTA, FQGNSA. Trimming removed 5 bases from V and 8 bases from J, with 13 bases in between.

J is TRBJ2-1 and V is TRBV9; 8 nucleotides align to TRBD1. This CDR3 is 16 amino acids long. V was pared by 0 bases and J by 5 bases, with 7 bases of the junction left unmatched. CDR1 is SGDLS and CDR2 is YYNGEE in the germline V gene. The chain's CDR3 is CASSVGPTGVNNEQFF. CDR3 bases: TGTGCCAGCAGCGTAGGGCCGACAGGGGTCAACAATGAGCAGTTCTTC.

The chain combines TRBV30 with TRBJ2-3; perhaps TRBD2 as D (6 bases). CDR1 GTSNPN and CDR2 SVGIG come from the germline V gene (reference sequence). V was shortened by 1 base and J by 6 bases, with 14 bases between the two germline ends. The CDR3 is made up of 14 amino acids. The CDR3 here is CAWSGGTLWDTQYF. CDR3 nucleotide sequence: TGTGCCTGGAGTGGAGGGACTCTATGGGATACGCAGTATTTT.

The chain has TRBV2 and TRBJ2-7; 8 nucleotides agree with TRBD1. Germline V lookup: CDR1 SNHLY, CDR2 FYNNEI. The CDR3 spans 13 residues. V lost 6 bases, J lost 6 bases, and 7 bases stayed unmatched. CDR3 amino acids: CASSPTGGGEQYF. DNA for the CDR3: TGTGCCAGCAGCCCCACAGGGGGAGGCGAGCAGTACTTC.

This chain connects TRBV30 to TRBJ2-5, with D possibly being TRBD2 (6 bases). Germline lookup yields CDR1 GTSNPN and CDR2 SVGIG (reference sequence). This CDR3 spans 15 amino acids. V was cut by 1 base and J by 1 base, with 13 bases left in between. CDR3 DNA: TGTGCCTGGAGTGAAAGGGGCGGGGCCCAAGAGACCCAGTACTTC. This codes for CAWSERGGAQETQYF.

The chain links TRBV30 to TRBJ1-1; D uncertain. CDR1 is GTSNPN, CDR2 SVGIG, per germline (reference sequence). The CDR3 extends over 15 amino acids. Between the trimmed V and J ends, which lost 2 bases and 5 bases, there was a span of 18 bases. CDR3 sequence: CAWSFNSQRWTEAFF. The DNA of the CDR3 is TGTGCCTGGAGTTTTAACAGTCAGAGGTGGACTGAAGCTTTCTTT.

The J gene is TRBJ1-1, the V gene TRBV6-6; D remains unclear. This CDR3 comprises 13 residues. Trimming pared 6 bases from V and 2 bases from J, leaving 10 bases between. Germline V gene sequence: CDR1 MNHNY, CDR2 SVGAGI (reference sequence). The CDR3 is CASSPTSNTEAFF. CDR3 sequence (DNA): TGTGCCAGCAGCCCTACCTCCAACACTGAAGCTTTCTTT.

J is TRBJ2-3 and V is TRBV30, with 8 bases identical to TRBD1. The CDR3 covers 14 residues. Trimming removed 2 bases from V and 5 bases from J; junction bases left unmatched: 6. Germline V gene lookup returns CDR1 GTSNPN and CDR2 SVGIG (reference sequence). The CDR3 reads CAWSPRGRGDTQYF. The CDR3 DNA follows: TGTGCCTGGAGTCCCAGGGGGCGAGGAGATACGCAGTATTTT. The whole variable domain, filled in from reference TRBV30 and TRBJ2-3, reads SQTIHQWPATLVQPVGSPLSLECTVEGTSNPNLYWYRQAAGRGLQLLFYSVGIGQISSEVPQNLSASRPQDRQFILSSKKLLLSDSGFYLCAWSPRGRGDTQYFGPGTRLTVL.

This clone appeared a few times. The genes are TRBV6-5 and TRBJ1-2; D remains ambiguous. This CDR3 has 14 residues. V was shortened by 4 bases and J by 2 bases, with 11 bases between the two germline ends. Germline assignment: CDR1 MNHEY and CDR2 SVGAGI. The chain's CDR3 is CASSSPTGNYGYTF. DNA of the CDR3: TGTGCCAGCAGTTCCCCTACGGGGAACTATGGCTACACCTTC.

This clone occurred a few times. The chain has TRBV30 and TRBJ1-1, with D hard to call. The V end lost 5 bases, the J end lost 10 bases, and 14 bases lay between the germline ends. Germline CDR1 is GTSNPN and CDR2 is SVGIG (reference sequence). The CDR3 runs 11 residues. CDR3 in amino acids: CAWYRTVGAFF. For the CDR3, the DNA is TGTGCCTGGTACCGGACGGTGGGAGCTTTCTTT.

The chain combines TRBV15 with TRBJ2-1; TRBD2 matches at 13 bases. The CDR3 extends over 14 amino acids. Germline V gene sequence: CDR1 LNHNV, CDR2 YYDKDF (reference sequence). The V segment lost 6 bases and the J segment 7 bases; nucleotides outside the gene matches: 3. This CDR3 reads CATRRTSGRNEQFF. CDR3 bases: TGTGCCACCAGAAGGACTAGCGGGAGAAATGAGCAGTTCTTC.

The rearrangement uses TRBV30 and TRBJ2-5; 8 nucleotides match TRBD1. This CDR3 has 15 amino acids. Germline-derived CDR1 and CDR2 are GTSNPN and SVGIG (reference sequence). J was trimmed by 2 bases and V by 2 bases; bases with no gene match: 7. CDR3 DNA: TGTGCCTGGAGTCCCCGGACAGGGCGGCAAGAGACCCAGTACTTC. Residues: CAWSPRTGRQETQYF. Supplemented by reference TRBV30 and TRBJ2-5, the full variable domain reads SQTIHQWPATLVQPVGSPLSLECTVEGTSNPNLYWYRQAAGRGLQLLFYSVGIGQISSEVPQNLSASRPQDRQFILSSKKLLLSDSGFYLCAWSPRTGRQETQYFGPGTRLLVL.

Only a few counts were recorded for this clone. The gene calls are TRBV15 and TRBJ2-1, with D tentatively TRBD2 (5 bases). Trimming stripped 3 bases from V and 8 bases from J, with 20 bases between. CDR1 and CDR2 from the germline V gene are LNHNV and YYDKDF (reference sequence). The CDR3 sequence is 16 residues long. For the CDR3, the DNA is TGTGCCACCAGCAGCGTCGGACTCGAGGGTGCCGATGAGCAGTTCTTC. Protein sequence: CATSSVGLEGADEQFF.

The rearrangement uses TRBV4-1 and TRBJ2-5, with 12 bases lining up with TRBD2. J lost 4 bases, V lost 2 bases, and 14 bases had no gene match. CDR1 is MGHRA, CDR2 YSYEKL, per germline. The CDR3 extends over 19 amino acids. CDR3 nucleotides: TGCGCCAGCAGCCAACCCGGGACTAGCGGGCGCTTAAGAGGAGAGACCCAGTACTTC. It encodes CASSQPGTSGRLRGETQYF.

The CDR3 sequence is CASHRNGYEQYF. The CDR3 DNA reads as TGTGCCAGTCACAGGAATGGGTACGAGCAGTACTTC. The rearrangement links TRBV2 to TRBJ2-7; perhaps TRBD1 as D (5 bases). V was pared by 9 bases and J by 4 bases, with 13 bases between. The length of the CDR3 is 12 residues. Germline CDR1 is SNHLY and CDR2 is FYNNEI.

This clone was detected only a few times. V usage is TRBV29-1 and J usage is TRBJ2-4, with 11 bases that match TRBD1. This CDR3 contains 12 residues. The V gene end was trimmed by 6 bases and the J gene end by 8 bases; junction bases not matched to a gene: 3. Per germline, CDR1 SQVTM and CDR2 ANQGSEA. CDR3 in amino acids: CSVGQGADIQYF. The CDR3 DNA is TGCAGCGTCGGACAGGGGGCAGACATTCAGTACTTC.

This chain links TRBV11-2 with TRBJ2-7, with 7 nucleotides matching TRBD1. J lost 2 bases, V lost 5 bases, and 9 bases had no gene match. Germline values: CDR1 SGHAT, CDR2 FQNNGV. CDR3 size: 15 residues. The CDR3: CASSPHLGQPYEQYF. CDR3 coding DNA: TGTGCCAGCAGCCCACACCTGGGACAGCCCTACGAGCAGTACTTC. Complete variable domain (other parts from reference TRBV11-2 and TRBJ2-7): EAGVAQSPRYKIIEKRQSVAFWCNPISGHATLYWYQQILGQGPKLLIQFQNNGVVDDSQLPKDRFSAERLKGVDSTLKIQPAKLEDSAVYLCASSPHLGQPYEQYFGPGTRLTVT.

This clone was found a few times. V usage is TRBV29-1 and J usage is TRBJ2-3; possibly TRBD2 for D (7 bases). V lost 1 base to trimming and J lost 4 bases, with 9 bases between them. CDR1 is SQVTM and CDR2 is ANQGSEA in the germline V gene. The CDR3 totals 13 residues. DNA for the CDR3: TGCAGCGTTGAAGGGGGGGGCCCAGATACGCAGTATTTT. Encoded protein: CSVEGGGPDTQYF.